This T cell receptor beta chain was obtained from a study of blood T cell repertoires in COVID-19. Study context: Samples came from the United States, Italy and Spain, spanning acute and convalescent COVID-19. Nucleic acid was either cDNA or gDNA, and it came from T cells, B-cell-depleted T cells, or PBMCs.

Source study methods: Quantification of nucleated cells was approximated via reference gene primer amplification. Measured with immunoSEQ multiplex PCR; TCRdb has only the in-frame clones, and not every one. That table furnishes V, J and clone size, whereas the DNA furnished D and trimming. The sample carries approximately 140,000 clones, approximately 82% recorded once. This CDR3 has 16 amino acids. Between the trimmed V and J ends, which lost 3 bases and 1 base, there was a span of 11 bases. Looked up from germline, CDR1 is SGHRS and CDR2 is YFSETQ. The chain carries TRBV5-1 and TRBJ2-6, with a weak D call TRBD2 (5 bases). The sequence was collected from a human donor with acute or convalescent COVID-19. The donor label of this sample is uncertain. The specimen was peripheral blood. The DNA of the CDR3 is TGCGCCAGCAGCTCGCATTCGGGGTCTGGGGCCAACGTCCTGACTTTC. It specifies CASSSHSGSGANVLTF.